These T cell receptor beta chains were read from a single sample in a study of cytomegalovirus exposure and HLA in healthy donors. Method: immunoSEQ multiplex PCR; TCRdb's copy keeps in-frame clones and lacks some. Of 55,000 to 65,000 clones in the sample, approximately 96% were seen once. Sequencing input: PBMCs. Receptors originate from a man aged 18 to 35 in good health and CMV-seronegative. CDR3s include the opening cysteine and the closing phenylalanine or tryptophan. The order of the fields is V gene, J gene, clone size, D gene, CDR3 DNA, CDR3 protein. The D gene is left open where the match is weak. A row's size may be missing; if present it is once, few, many or a size class.

v_call: TRBV27; j_call: TRBJ2-7; clone_size: -; d_call: -; cdr3_nt: TGTGCCAGCCTTGTCGGGGCAGGGGTCGGCGAGCAGTACTTC; cdr3_aa: CASLVGAGVGEQYF
v_call: TRBV6-4; j_call: TRBJ2-2; clone_size: -; d_call: TRBD2; cdr3_nt: TGTGCCAGCAGTGAGACTAGCGGGAGCACCGGGGAGCTGTTTTTT; cdr3_aa: CASSETSGSTGELFF
v_call: TRBV5-4; j_call: TRBJ2-7; clone_size: once; d_call: TRBD1; cdr3_nt: TGTGCCAGCAGCTCCCGGGACAGGGGGCGTGGGGGCTCCTACGAGCAGTACTTC; cdr3_aa: CASSSRDRGRGGSYEQYF
v_call: TRBV10-2; j_call: TRBJ1-5; clone_size: once; d_call: TRBD1; cdr3_nt: TGCGCCAGCAGTGAGTTGGGACAGAGGAATCAGCCCCAGCATTTT; cdr3_aa: CASSELGQRNQPQHF
v_call: TRBV10-2; j_call: TRBJ1-2; clone_size: -; d_call: -; cdr3_nt: TGCGCCAGCAGTGAGTCGTGGGGGAGGTCCTTTGGCTACACCTTC; cdr3_aa: CASSESWGRSFGYTF
v_call: TRBV28; j_call: TRBJ2-7; clone_size: -; d_call: -; cdr3_nt: TGTGCCAGCAGACCCGCGGGGCTAGCCTACGAGCAGTACTTC; cdr3_aa: CASRPAGLAYEQYF
v_call: TRBV4-3; j_call: TRBJ1-1; clone_size: -; d_call: -; cdr3_nt: TGCGCCAGCAGCCAAGGGCGGGCTGAGAACACTGAAGCTTTCTTT; cdr3_aa: CASSQGRAENTEAFF
v_call: TRBV2; j_call: TRBJ2-1; clone_size: -; d_call: -; cdr3_nt: TGTGCCAGCGGCTTACTAGGAAACTACAATGAGCAGTTCTTC; cdr3_aa: CASGLLGNYNEQFF
v_call: TRBV28; j_call: TRBJ2-7; clone_size: -; d_call: -; cdr3_nt: TGTGCCATCAAGGCGGCAGGGGCTCGGGACGAGCAGTACTTC; cdr3_aa: CAIKAAGARDEQYF
v_call: TRBV10-1; j_call: TRBJ2-3; clone_size: -; d_call: TRBD2; cdr3_nt: TGCGCCAGCAGTGGTTCGGTCCTAGCGGGAGGTCCCACAGATACGCAGTATTTT; cdr3_aa: CASSGSVLAGGPTDTQYF